This T cell receptor (beta chain) originates from a study of blood T cell repertoires in COVID-19. Across the whole study: Acute and convalescent COVID-19 samples came from the United States, Italy and Spain. PBMCs, B-cell-depleted T cells, or T cells provided the cDNA or gDNA that made up the material.

Trimming removed 6 bases from V and 0 bases from J; junction bases left unmatched: 9. Germline V gene lookup returns CDR1 SNHLY and CDR2 FYNNEI. The CDR3 runs 16 residues. Per the authors' pipeline: Estimation of nucleated cell counts was performed using reference gene primer amplification. Measured with immunoSEQ multiplex PCR; TCRdb has only the in-frame clones, and not every one. The V and J calls and clone size are taken from that table; D and trimming were inferred from the DNA. The sample lists roughly 380,000 clones, roughly 85% occurring once. The material sequenced was peripheral blood. The chain is built from TRBV2 and TRBJ1-1, with 8 bases fitting TRBD1. The receptor comes from a woman between 18 and 30 years old with acute or convalescent COVID-19. DNA of the CDR3: TGTGCCAGCAGGACGGTAAGACAGGGGATGAACACTGAAGCTTTCTTT. Amino acids: CASRTVRQGMNTEAFF. Complete variable domain (other parts from reference TRBV2 and TRBJ1-1): EPEVTQTPSHQVTQMGQEVILRCVPISNHLYFYWYRQILGQKVEFLVSFYNNEISEKSEIFDDQFSVERPDGSNFTLKIRSTKLEDSAMYFCASRTVRQGMNTEAFFGQGTRLTVV.